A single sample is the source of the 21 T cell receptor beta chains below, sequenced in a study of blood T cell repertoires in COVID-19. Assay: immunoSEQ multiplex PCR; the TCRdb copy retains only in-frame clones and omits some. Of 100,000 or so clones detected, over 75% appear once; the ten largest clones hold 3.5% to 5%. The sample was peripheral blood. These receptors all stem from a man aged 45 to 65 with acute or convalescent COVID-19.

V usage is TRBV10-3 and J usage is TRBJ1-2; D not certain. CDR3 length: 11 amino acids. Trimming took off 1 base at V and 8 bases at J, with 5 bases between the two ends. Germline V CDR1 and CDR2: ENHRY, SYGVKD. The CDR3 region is CAISEWAGYTF. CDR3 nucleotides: TGTGCCATCAGTGAGTGGGCCGGCTACACCTTC.

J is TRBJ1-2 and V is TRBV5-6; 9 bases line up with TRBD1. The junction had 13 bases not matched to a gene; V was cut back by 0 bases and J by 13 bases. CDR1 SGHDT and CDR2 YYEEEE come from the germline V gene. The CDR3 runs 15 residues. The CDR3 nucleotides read TGTGCCAGCAGCTTGGTAGCGGGGAGTGGACAGGGGTGCACCTTC. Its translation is CASSLVAGSGQGCTF. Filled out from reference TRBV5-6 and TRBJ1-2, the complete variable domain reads DAGVTQSPTHLIKTRGQQVTLRCSPKSGHDTVSWYQQALGQGPQFIFQYYEEEERQRGNFPDRFSGHQFPNYSSELNVNALLLGDSALYLCASSLVAGSGQGCTFGSGTRLTVV.

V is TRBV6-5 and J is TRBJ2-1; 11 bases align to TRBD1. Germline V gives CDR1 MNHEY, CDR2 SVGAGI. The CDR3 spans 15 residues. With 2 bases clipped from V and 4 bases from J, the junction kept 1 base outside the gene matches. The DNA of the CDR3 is TGTGCCAGCAGTTACGGGACAGGGGGATACAATGAGCAGTTCTTC. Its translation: CASSYGTGGYNEQFF.

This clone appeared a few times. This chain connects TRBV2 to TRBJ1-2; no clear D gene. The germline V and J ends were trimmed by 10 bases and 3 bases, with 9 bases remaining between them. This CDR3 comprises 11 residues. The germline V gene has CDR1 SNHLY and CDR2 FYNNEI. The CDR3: CATRPDYGYTF. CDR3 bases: TGTGCCACCCGTCCTGACTATGGCTACACCTTC.

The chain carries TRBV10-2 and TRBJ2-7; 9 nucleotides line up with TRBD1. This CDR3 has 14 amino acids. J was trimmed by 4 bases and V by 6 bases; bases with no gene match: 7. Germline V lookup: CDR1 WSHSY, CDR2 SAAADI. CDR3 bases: TGCGCCAGCAGCGAAGGACAGGGGTGGTACGAGCAGTACTTC. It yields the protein CASSEGQGWYEQYF.

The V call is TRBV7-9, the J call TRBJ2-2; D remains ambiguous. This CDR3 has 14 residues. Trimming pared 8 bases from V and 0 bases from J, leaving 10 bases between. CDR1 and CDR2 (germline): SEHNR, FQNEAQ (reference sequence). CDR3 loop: CASPTLANTGELFF. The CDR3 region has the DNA TGTGCCAGCCCCACCCTCGCGAACACCGGGGAGCTGTTTTTT.

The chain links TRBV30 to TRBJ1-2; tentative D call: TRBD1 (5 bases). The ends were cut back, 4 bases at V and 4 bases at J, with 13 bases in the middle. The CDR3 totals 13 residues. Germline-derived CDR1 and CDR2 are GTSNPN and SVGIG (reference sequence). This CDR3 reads CAWTVGGTYGYTF. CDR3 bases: TGTGCCTGGACCGTGGGGGGTACCTATGGCTACACCTTC.

The CDR3 nucleotides are TGTGCCAGCAGAACCCTAGGGGGGGGGATTTGGTCACCCCTCCACTTT. This translates into CASRTLGGGIWSPLHF. The rearrangement joins TRBV27 to TRBJ1-6; a weak D match, TRBD1 (6 bases). The V end was cut by 6 bases, the J end by 10 bases, with 22 bases between. Germline V gives CDR1 MNHEY, CDR2 SMNVEV (reference sequence). This CDR3 comprises 16 residues.

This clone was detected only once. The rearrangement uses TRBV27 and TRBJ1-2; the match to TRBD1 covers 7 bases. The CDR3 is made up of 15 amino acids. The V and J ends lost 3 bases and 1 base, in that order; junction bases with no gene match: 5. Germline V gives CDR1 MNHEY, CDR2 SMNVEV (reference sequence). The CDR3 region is CASSFWSGGNYGYTF. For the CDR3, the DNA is TGTGCCAGCAGTTTTTGGTCAGGGGGTAACTATGGCTACACCTTC.

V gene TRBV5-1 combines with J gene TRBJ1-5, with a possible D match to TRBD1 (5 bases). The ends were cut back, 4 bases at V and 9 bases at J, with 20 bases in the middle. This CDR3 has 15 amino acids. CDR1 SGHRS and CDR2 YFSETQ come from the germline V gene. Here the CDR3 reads CASSPLGGSKGPQHF. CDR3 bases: TGCGCCAGCAGCCCCCTCGGGGGGTCAAAGGGGCCCCAGCATTTT.

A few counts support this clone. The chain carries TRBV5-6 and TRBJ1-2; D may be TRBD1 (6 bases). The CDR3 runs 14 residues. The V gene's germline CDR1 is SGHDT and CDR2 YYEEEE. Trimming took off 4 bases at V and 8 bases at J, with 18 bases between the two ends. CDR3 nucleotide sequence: TGTGCCAGCAGCGAATGGACAGTTTGGTGGGGCTACACCTTC. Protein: CASSEWTVWWGYTF.

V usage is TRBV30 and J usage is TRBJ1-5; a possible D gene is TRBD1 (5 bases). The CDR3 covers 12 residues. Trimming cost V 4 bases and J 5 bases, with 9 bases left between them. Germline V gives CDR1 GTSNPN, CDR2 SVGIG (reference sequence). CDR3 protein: CAWNTGDQPQHF. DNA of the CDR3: TGTGCCTGGAATACGGGGGATCAGCCCCAGCATTTT.

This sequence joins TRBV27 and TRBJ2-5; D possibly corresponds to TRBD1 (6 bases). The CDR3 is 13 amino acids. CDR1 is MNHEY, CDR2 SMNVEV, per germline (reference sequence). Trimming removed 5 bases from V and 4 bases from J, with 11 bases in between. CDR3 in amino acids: CASSNRDGETQYF. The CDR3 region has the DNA TGTGCCAGCAGTAACAGGGATGGAGAGACCCAGTACTTC.

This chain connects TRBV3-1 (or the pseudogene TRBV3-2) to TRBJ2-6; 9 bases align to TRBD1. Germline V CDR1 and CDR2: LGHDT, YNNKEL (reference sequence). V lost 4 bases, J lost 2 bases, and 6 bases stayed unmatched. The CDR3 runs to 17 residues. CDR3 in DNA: TGTGCCAGCAGCCTACAGACAGGGGGTCCTGGGGCCAACGTCCTGACTTTC. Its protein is CASSLQTGGPGANVLTF.

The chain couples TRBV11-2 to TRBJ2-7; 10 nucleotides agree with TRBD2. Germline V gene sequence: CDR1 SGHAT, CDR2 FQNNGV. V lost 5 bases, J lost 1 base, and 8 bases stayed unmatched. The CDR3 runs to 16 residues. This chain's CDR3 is CASSQIAGLASYEQYF. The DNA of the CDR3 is TGTGCCAGCAGCCAAATCGCGGGACTAGCGTCCTACGAGCAGTACTTC.

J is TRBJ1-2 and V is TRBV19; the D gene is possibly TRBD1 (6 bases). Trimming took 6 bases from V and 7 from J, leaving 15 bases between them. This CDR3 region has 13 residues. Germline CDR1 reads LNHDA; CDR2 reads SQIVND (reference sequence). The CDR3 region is CASSYREQSGYTF. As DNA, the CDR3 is TGTGCCAGTAGCTACAGGGAGCAGAGTGGCTACACCTTC. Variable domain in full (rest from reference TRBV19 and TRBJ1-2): DGGITQSPKYLFRKEGQNVTLSCEQNLNHDAMYWYRQDPGQGLRLIYYSQIVNDFQKGDIAEGYSVSREKKESFPLTVTSAQKNPTAFYLCASSYREQSGYTFGSGTRLTVV.

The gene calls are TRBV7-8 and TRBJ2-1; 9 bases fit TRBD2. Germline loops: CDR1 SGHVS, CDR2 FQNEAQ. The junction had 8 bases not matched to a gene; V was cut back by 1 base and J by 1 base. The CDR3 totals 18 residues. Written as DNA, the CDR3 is TGTGCCAGCAGCTTAGTTGCGGCGCGGGGGGGGTCCTACAATGAGCAGTTCTTC. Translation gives CASSLVAARGGSYNEQFF.

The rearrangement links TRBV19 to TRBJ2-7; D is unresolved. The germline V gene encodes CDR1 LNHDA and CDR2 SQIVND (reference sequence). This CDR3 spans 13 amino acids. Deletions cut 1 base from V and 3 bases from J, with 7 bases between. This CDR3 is CASSIGQIYEQYF. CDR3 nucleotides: TGTGCCAGTAGTATAGGACAAATCTACGAGCAGTACTTC. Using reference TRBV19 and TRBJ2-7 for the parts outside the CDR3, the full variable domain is DGGITQSPKYLFRKEGQNVTLSCEQNLNHDAMYWYRQDPGQGLRLIYYSQIVNDFQKGDIAEGYSVSREKKESFPLTVTSAQKNPTAFYLCASSIGQIYEQYFGPGTRLTVT.

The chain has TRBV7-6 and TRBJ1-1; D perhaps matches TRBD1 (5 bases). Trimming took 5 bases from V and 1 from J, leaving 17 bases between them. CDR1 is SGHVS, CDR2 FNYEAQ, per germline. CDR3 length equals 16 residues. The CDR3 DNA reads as TGTGCCAGCAGCCCACAAGCGGGTGGACAGAACACTGAAGCTTTCTTT. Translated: CASSPQAGGQNTEAFF.

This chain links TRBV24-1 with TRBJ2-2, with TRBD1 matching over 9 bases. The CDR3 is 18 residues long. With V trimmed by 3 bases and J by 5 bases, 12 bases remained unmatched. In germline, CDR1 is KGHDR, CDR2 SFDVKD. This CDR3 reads CATSDPFSGTGKTGELFF. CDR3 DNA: TGTGCCACCAGTGATCCCTTCTCTGGGACAGGGAAAACCGGGGAGCTGTTTTTT.

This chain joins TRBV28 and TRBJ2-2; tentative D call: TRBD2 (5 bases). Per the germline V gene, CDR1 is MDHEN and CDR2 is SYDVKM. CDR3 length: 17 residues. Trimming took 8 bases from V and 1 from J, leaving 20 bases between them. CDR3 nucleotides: TGTGCCAGCTTCTCAGGACTGTTTTTAAGGAACACCGGGGAGCTGTTTTTT. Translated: CASFSGLFLRNTGELFF.